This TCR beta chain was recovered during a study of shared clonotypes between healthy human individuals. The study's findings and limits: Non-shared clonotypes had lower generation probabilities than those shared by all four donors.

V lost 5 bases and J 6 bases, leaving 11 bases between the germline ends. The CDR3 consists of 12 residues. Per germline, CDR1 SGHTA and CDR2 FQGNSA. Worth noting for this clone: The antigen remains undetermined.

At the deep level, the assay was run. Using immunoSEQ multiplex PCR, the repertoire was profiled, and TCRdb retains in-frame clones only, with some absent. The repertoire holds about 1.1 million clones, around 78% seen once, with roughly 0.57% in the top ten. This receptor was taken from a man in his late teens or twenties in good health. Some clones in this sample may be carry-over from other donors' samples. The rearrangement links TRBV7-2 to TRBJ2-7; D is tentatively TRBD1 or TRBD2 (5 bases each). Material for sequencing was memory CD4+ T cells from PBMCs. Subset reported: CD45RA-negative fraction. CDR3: CASSVGTVEQYF. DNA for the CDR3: TGTGCCAGCAGCGTAGGGACGGTCGAGCAGTACTTC.